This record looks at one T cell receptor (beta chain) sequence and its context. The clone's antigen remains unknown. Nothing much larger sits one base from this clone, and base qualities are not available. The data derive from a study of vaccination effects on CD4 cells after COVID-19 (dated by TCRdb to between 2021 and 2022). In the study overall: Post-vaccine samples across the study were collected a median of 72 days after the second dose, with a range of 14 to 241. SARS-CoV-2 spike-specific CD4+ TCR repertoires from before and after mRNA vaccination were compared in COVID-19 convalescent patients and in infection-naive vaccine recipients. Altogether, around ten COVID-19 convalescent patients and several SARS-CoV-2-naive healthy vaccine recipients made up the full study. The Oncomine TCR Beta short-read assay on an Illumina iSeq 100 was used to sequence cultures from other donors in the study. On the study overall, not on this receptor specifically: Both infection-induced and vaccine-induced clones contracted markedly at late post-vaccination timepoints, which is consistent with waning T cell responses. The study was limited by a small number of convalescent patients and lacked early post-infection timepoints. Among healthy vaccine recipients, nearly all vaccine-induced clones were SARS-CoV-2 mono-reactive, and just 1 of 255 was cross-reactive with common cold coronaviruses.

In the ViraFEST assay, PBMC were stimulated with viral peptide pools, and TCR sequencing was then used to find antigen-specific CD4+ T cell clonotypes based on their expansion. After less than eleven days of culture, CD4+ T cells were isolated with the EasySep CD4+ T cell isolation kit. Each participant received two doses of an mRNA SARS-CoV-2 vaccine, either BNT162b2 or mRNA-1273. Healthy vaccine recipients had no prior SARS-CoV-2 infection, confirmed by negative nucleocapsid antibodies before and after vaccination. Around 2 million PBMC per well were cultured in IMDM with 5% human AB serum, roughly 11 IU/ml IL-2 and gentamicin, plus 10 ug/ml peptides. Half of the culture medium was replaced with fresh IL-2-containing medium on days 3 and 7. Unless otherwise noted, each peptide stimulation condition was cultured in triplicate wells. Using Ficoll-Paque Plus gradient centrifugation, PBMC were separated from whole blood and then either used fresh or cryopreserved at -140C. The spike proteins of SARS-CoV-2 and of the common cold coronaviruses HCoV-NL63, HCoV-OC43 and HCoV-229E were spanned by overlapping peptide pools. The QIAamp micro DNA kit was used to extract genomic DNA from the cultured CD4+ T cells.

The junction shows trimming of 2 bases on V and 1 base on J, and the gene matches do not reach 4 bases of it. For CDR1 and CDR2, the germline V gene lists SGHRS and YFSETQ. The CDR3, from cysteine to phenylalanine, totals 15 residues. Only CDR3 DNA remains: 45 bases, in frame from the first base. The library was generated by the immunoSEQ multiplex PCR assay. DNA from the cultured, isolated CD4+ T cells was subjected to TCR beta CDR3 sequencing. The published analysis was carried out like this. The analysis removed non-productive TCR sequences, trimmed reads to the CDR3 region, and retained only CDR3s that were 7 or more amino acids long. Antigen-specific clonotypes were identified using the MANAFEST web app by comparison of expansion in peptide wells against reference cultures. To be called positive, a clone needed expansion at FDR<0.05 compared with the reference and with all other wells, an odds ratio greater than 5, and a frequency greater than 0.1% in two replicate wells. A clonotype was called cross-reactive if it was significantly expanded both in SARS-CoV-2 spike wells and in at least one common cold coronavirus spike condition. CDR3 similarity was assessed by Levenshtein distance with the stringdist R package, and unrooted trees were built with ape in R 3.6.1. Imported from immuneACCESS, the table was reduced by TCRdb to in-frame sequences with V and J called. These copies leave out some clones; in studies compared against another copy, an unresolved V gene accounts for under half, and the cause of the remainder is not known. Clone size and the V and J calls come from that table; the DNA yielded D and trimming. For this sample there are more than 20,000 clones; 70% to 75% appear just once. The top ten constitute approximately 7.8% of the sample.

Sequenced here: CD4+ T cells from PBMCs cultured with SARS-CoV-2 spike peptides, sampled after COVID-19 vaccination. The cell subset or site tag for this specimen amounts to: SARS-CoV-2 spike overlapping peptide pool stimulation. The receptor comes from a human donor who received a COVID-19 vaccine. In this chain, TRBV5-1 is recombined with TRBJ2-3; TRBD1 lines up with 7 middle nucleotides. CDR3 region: CASSFDRVGTDTQYF. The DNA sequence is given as TGCGCCAGCAGCTTCGACAGGGTGGGCACAGATACGCAGTATTTT.